Shown below are 21 T cell receptor beta chains from a single sample sequenced in a study of beta chain features in type 1 diabetes. Findings and limits, study-wide: Moderately but significantly shorter TCRB CDR3s were found in Type 1 diabetes patients in all four CD4+ subsets.

What was sequenced were expressed TCRB transcripts, since all of the isolated RNA had been reverse transcribed. Profiled with immunoSEQ multiplex PCR; TCRdb holds only in-frame clones, not every one. Among under 55,000 clones listed, under 45% were seen once. These receptors are not linked to any known antigen. Sequencing was done on a sample of Tregs from blood. These TCRs come from a man in his thirties or forties with type 1 diabetes.

In this sample, this clone turned up a few times. The chain is built from TRBV27 and TRBJ2-6, with 7 nucleotides matching TRBD1. There are 17 residues in the CDR3. Unmatched junction bases numbered 10, after V lost 7 bases and J lost 1 base. Germline CDR1 MNHEY, CDR2 SMNVEV (reference sequence). CDR3 protein: CASTRQGGVSGANVLTF. The DNA of the CDR3 is TGTGCCAGCACCCGACAGGGTGGGGTATCTGGGGCCAACGTCCTGACTTTC.

The chain employs TRBV4-2 and TRBJ2-1; 8 bases align to TRBD2. J was trimmed by 6 bases and V by 1 base; bases with no gene match: 5. The germline CDR1 and CDR2 sequences are LGHNA and YNFKEQ. The CDR3 spans 15 residues. The CDR3 nucleotides are TGTGCCAGCAGCCAAGTAACTAGCGGACTCAATGAGCAGTTCTTC. This gives the protein CASSQVTSGLNEQFF.

This chain uses TRBV28 with TRBJ2-3, with D possibly TRBD1 on 6 matching bases. Germline lookup yields CDR1 MDHEN and CDR2 SYDVKM. The V end was cut by 5 bases, the J end by 2 bases, with 14 bases between. This CDR3 contains 15 residues. CDR3: CASSPRTEITDTQYF. As DNA, the CDR3 is TGTGCCAGCAGTCCAAGGACAGAAATCACAGATACGCAGTATTTT.

This chain connects TRBV18 to TRBJ2-3, with 12 bases that match TRBD2. This CDR3 contains 16 residues. The junction had 4 bases not matched to a gene; V was cut back by 4 bases and J by 2 bases. Germline CDR1 KGHSH, CDR2 LQKENI. The CDR3, as DNA: TGTGCCAGCTCACGGAGGACTAGCGGGAACACAGATACGCAGTATTTT. Translation: CASSRRTSGNTDTQYF.

As for this clone: The sample contains more than one DNA sequence encoding this CDR3. The V call is TRBV28, the J call TRBJ2-7; a possible D gene is TRBD1 (6 bases). The ends were cut back, 3 bases at V and 1 base at J, with 10 bases in the middle. The CDR3 runs to 14 residues. Germline CDR1 is MDHEN and CDR2 is SYDVKM. CDR3 DNA sequence: TGTGCCAGCAGTTTCTCGACAGGTTCCTACGAGCAGTACTTC. Translated, it gives CASSFSTGSYEQYF.

V is TRBV25-1 and J is TRBJ1-2; D may be TRBD1 (5 bases). The CDR3 consists of 15 residues. V was trimmed by 11 bases and J by 4 bases, leaving 23 bases between them. Germline CDR1 is MGHDK and CDR2 is SYGVNS. DNA for the CDR3: TGTGCCGGCGAATTTACCCGAAGAAGGGGCTATGGCTACACCTTC. This translates into CAGEFTRRRGYGYTF.

The chain couples TRBV19 to TRBJ1-5, with TRBD1 matching 7 bases. V gave up 5 bases and J gave up 0 bases; unmatched junction bases: 4. Germline assignment: CDR1 LNHDA and CDR2 SQIVND (reference sequence). The length of the CDR3 is 15 residues. DNA for the CDR3: TGTGCCAGTAGTTACGGGACAGTTAGCAATCAGCCCCAGCATTTT. Its translation: CASSYGTVSNQPQHF.

V and J are TRBV14 and TRBJ2-1, with D possibly TRBD2 on 6 matching bases. CDR1 SGHDN and CDR2 FVKESK come from the germline V gene. The CDR3 totals 14 residues. V lost 4 bases and J 3 bases, leaving 10 bases between the germline ends. CDR3 DNA sequence: TGTGCCAGCAGCCCGCCCGGGGGCTACAATGAGCAGTTCTTC. Its protein is CASSPPGGYNEQFF.

J is TRBJ1-6 and V is TRBV2; a weak D match, TRBD1 (5 bases). Germline CDR1 reads SNHLY; CDR2 reads FYNNEI. The CDR3 covers 15 residues. V lost 4 bases to trimming and J lost 8 bases, with 15 bases between them. In DNA form, the CDR3 reads TGTGCCAGCAGTGTTACTAACCCGGGGGATTCACCCCTCCACTTT. Translating it yields CASSVTNPGDSPLHF.

The chain has TRBV27 and TRBJ1-1; D is uncertain. The CDR3 runs 13 residues. Trimming stripped 4 bases from V and 8 bases from J, with 14 bases between. CDR1 and CDR2 from the germline V gene are MNHEY and SMNVEV (reference sequence). CDR3 coding DNA: TGTGCCAGCAGTTCATATGAGGGAGGGGAAGCTTTCTTT. Residues: CASSSYEGGEAFF.

The V and J genes are TRBV19 and TRBJ1-5, with TRBD1 matching 11 bases. Germline V CDR1 and CDR2: LNHDA, SQIVND (reference sequence). The CDR3 has 16 amino acids. Germline trimming cut 2 bases from V and 4 bases from J; bases unmatched to any gene: 4. CDR3 DNA sequence: TGTGCCAGTAGTATACCCGGGACAGGGGGAAATCAGCCCCAGCATTTT. This encodes CASSIPGTGGNQPQHF.

The chain has TRBV7-2 and TRBJ2-1; TRBD2 might be the D (6 bases). CDR1 and CDR2 from the germline V gene are SGHTA and FQGNSA. The CDR3 is 14 amino acids. V gave up 5 bases and J gave up 3 bases, with 11 bases separating them. CDR3 amino acids: CASSPREIYNEQFF. CDR3 nucleotides: TGTGCCAGCAGCCCCCGGGAGATCTACAATGAGCAGTTCTTC.

The V call is TRBV28, the J call TRBJ1-4; 7 bases fit TRBD1. Looked up from germline, CDR1 is MDHEN and CDR2 is SYDVKM. The CDR3 length is 14 residues. Unmatched junction bases numbered 3, after V lost 3 bases and J lost 5 bases. The CDR3 loop is CASSFGTENEKLFF. The CDR3 DNA reads TGTGCCAGCAGTTTCGGGACAGAGAATGAAAAACTGTTTTTT.

CDR3 amino acids: CASSPTAPGTGNTIYF. The CDR3 DNA reads TGTGCCAGCAGCCCCACGGCCCCGGGGACTGGAAACACCATATATTTT. This chain connects TRBV7-3 to TRBJ1-3; no clear D. The CDR3 consists of 16 residues. Trimming left V 5 bases short and J 2 bases short, with 16 bases between. Per germline, CDR1 SGHTA and CDR2 FQGTGA.

The V call is TRBV15, the J call TRBJ2-7, with a possible D match to TRBD1 (6 bases). Germline assignment: CDR1 LNHNV and CDR2 YYDKDF (reference sequence). There are 13 residues in the CDR3. Trimming took off 6 bases at V and 3 bases at J, with 12 bases between the two ends. The CDR3 nucleotides are TGTGCCACCAGTACAGGGTCTTACTACGAGCAGTACTTC. Translation gives CATSTGSYYEQYF. Full variable domain (outside the CDR3, taken from reference TRBV15 and TRBJ2-7): DAMVIQNPRYQVTQFGKPVTLSCSQTLNHNVMYWYQQKSSQAPKLLFHYYDKDFNNEADTPDNFQSRRPNTSFCFLDIRSPGLGDTAMYLCATSTGSYYEQYFGPGTRLTVT.

This rearrangement joins TRBV7-8 to TRBJ2-7, with D perhaps matching TRBD2 (5 bases). Germline CDR1 SGHVS, CDR2 FQNEAQ. V was clipped by 4 bases and J by 6 bases, with 13 bases between them. The CDR3 consists of 13 residues. The CDR3 coding sequence is TGTGCCAGCAGCTGGGGAGACCCTCGCGAGCAGTACTTC. As protein: CASSWGDPREQYF.

This clone is judged medium-sized. This chain connects TRBV18 to TRBJ2-1; D uncertain. The CDR3 extends over 13 amino acids. Germline V gene data show CDR1 as KGHSH and CDR2 as LQKENI. With 1 base removed from V and 2 bases from J, the gap between germline ends came to 3 bases. CDR3 region: CASSPRPYNEQFF. CDR3 DNA sequence: TGTGCCAGCTCACCACGGCCCTACAATGAGCAGTTCTTC.

The CDR3 bases are TGTGCCAGCAGCACCAGGGCCAGCTCCTACAATGAGCAGTTCTTC. Translating it yields CASSTRASSYNEQFF. The chain links TRBV2 to TRBJ2-1, with a weak D call TRBD1 (5 bases). Germline-derived CDR1 and CDR2 are SNHLY and FYNNEI. This CDR3 comprises 15 residues. V was cut by 6 bases and J by 0 bases, with 12 bases left in between.

The chain is built from TRBV5-4 and TRBJ1-2; 7 nucleotides agree with TRBD1. CDR1 and CDR2 (germline): SGHNT, YYREEE (reference sequence). V shed 4 bases and J 3 bases; nucleotides not matched to a gene: 6. There are 14 residues in the CDR3. In DNA, the CDR3 is TGTGCCAGCAGCCCTCGGGACAGCTACTATGGCTACACCTTC. Translating gives CASSPRDSYYGYTF.

V is TRBV9 and J is TRBJ2-1, with TRBD2 matching over 7 bases. Germline V CDR1 and CDR2: SGDLS, YYNGEE. The CDR3 loop spans 15 amino acids. V was clipped by 0 bases and J by 5 bases; unmatched bases: 5. For the CDR3, the DNA is TGTGCCAGCAGCGTAGAGGCAGCGGGAAACAATGAGCAGTTCTTC. Translated, it gives CASSVEAAGNNEQFF.

This clone was seen a few times. This chain links TRBV5-1 with TRBJ2-5, with TRBD2 identical over 13 bases. Trimming took 4 bases from V and 5 from J; bases not matched to a gene: 11. The germline gives CDR1 SGHRS, CDR2 YFSETQ. There are 17 residues in the CDR3. The CDR3 spells CASSPGTSGIRKETQYF. The CDR3 nucleotides are TGCGCCAGCAGCCCCGGGACTAGCGGGATTCGGAAGGAGACCCAGTACTTC. Full variable domain (outside the CDR3, taken from reference TRBV5-1 and TRBJ2-5): KAGVTQTPRYLIKTRGQQVTLSCSPISGHRSVSWYQQTPGQGLQFLFEYFSETQRNKGNFPGRFSGRQFSNSRSEMNVSTLELGDSALYLCASSPGTSGIRKETQYFGPGTRLLVL.